This T cell receptor (beta chain) was captured in a study of T cell changes during pregnancy in multiple sclerosis. TCRdb's copy holds only in-frame clones and misses some; the assay was immunoSEQ multiplex PCR. The table records around 63,000 clones, 80% to 95% of them present only once. The V gene's germline CDR1 is SGHRS and CDR2 YFSETQ. The V segment lost 2 bases and the J segment 12 bases; nucleotides outside the gene matches: 6. The CDR3 extends over 14 amino acids. This chain links TRBV5-1 with TRBJ2-1; the match to TRBD2 covers 12 bases. The receptor was isolated from a female donor in good health, enrolled as a control in a pregnancy study. Sequencing was performed on peripheral blood, taken in the third trimester of pregnancy. The CDR3 nucleotides read TGCGCCAGCAGCTTTACGACTAGCGGGAGCCCGCAGTTCTTC. Residues: CASSFTTSGSPQFF.